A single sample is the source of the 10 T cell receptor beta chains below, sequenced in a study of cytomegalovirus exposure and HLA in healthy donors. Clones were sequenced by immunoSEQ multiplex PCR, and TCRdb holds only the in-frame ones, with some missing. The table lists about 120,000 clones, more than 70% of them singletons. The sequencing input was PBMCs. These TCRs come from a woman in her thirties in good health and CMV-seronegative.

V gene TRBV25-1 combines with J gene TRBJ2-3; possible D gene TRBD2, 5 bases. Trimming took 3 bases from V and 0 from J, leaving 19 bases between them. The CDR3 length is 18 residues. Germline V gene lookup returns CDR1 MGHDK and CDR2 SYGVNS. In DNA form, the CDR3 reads TGTGCCAGCAGTGACCTATCTGGAGGAGTATCTAGCACAGATACGCAGTATTTT. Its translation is CASSDLSGGVSSTDTQYF.

The CDR3 nucleotides read TGTGCCAGCAGCTTGCGGCAGGGGGCGCTGGAATATGGCTACACCTTC. Protein sequence: CASSLRQGALEYGYTF. This chain connects TRBV5-6 to TRBJ1-2; TRBD1 aligns across 8 bases. Germline V gives CDR1 SGHDT, CDR2 YYEEEE. V was pared by 1 base and J by 5 bases, with 10 bases of the junction left unmatched. The CDR3 covers 16 residues. Full variable domain (remainder filled in from reference TRBV5-6 and TRBJ1-2): DAGVTQSPTHLIKTRGQQVTLRCSPKSGHDTVSWYQQALGQGPQFIFQYYEEEERQRGNFPDRFSGHQFPNYSSELNVNALLLGDSALYLCASSLRQGALEYGYTFGSGTRLTVV.

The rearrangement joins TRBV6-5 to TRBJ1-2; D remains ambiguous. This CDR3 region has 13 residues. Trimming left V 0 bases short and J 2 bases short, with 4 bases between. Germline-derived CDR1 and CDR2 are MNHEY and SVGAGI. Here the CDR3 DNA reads TGTGCCAGCAGTTACTCTGGCAACTATGGCTACACCTTC. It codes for CASSYSGNYGYTF.

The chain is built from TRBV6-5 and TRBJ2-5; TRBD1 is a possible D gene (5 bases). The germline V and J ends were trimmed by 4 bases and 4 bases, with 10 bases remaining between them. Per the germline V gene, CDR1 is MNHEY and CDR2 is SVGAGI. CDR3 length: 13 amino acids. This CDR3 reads CASSSGQGETQYF. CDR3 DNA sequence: TGTGCCAGCAGTTCCGGGCAGGGAGAGACCCAGTACTTC.

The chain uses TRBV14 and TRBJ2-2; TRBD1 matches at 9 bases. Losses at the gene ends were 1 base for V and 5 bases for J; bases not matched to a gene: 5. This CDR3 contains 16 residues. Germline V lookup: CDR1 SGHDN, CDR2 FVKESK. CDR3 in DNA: TGTGCCAGCAGCCAAGTTGCGGACAGGGGAACCGGGGAGCTGTTTTTT. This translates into CASSQVADRGTGELFF.

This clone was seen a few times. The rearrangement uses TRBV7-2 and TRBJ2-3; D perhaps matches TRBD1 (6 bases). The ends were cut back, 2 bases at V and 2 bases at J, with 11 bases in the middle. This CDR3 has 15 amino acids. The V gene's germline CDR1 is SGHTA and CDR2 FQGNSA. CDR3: CASSLIRTDTDTQYF. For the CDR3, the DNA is TGTGCCAGCAGCTTAATCCGGACAGACACAGATACGCAGTATTTT. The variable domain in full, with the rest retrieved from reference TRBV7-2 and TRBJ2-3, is GAGVSQSPSNKVTEKGKDVELRCDPISGHTALYWYRQSLGQGLEFLIYFQGNSAPDKSGLPSDRFSAERTGGSVSTLTIQRTQQEDSAVYLCASSLIRTDTDTQYFGPGTRLTVL.

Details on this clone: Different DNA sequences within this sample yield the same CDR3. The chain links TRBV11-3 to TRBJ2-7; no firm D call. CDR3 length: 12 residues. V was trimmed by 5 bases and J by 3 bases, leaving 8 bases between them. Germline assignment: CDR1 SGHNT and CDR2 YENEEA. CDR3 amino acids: CASSLTDYEQYF. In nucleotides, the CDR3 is TGTGCCAGCAGCCTGACTGACTACGAGCAGTACTTC.

CDR3 DNA sequence: TGTGCCAGCAGCTTTACCTACAATGAGCAGTTCTTC. Translating it yields CASSFTYNEQFF. The chain uses TRBV7-8 and TRBJ2-1; D remains ambiguous. The CDR3 loop spans 12 amino acids. CDR1 and CDR2 (germline): SGHVS, FQNEAQ. Trimming left V 3 bases short and J 2 bases short, with 2 bases between.

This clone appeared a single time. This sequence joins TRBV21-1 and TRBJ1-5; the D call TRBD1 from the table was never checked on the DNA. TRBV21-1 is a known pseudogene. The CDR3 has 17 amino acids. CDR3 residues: CASNGQGARMGNQPQHF. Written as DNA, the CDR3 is TGTGCCAGCAACGGACAGGGGGCGCGTATGGGCAATCAGCCCCAGCATTTT.

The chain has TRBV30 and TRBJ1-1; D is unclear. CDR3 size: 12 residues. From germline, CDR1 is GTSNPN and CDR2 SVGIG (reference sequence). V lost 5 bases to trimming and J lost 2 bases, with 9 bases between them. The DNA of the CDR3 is TGTGCCTGGTCACAATCTAACACTGAAGCTTTCTTT. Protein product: CAWSQSNTEAFF.